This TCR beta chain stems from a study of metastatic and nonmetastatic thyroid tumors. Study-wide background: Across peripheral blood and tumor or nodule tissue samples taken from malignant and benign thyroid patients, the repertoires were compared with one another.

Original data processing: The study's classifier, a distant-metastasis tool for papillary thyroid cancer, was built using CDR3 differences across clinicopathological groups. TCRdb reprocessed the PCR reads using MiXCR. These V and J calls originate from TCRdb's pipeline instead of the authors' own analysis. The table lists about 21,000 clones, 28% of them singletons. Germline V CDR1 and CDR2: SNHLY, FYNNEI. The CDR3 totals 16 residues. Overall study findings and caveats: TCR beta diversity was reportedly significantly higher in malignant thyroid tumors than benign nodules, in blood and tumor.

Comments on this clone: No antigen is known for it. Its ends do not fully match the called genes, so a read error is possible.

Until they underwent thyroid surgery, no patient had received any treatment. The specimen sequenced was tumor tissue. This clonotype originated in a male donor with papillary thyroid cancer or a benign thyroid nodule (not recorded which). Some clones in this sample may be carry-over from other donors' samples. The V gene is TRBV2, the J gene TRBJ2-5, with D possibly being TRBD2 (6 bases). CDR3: CASSGLDGGVGETKYF. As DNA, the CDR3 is TGTGCCAGCAGTGGACTGGACGGGGGAGTCGGGGAGACCAAGTACTTC.